A selection of T cell receptor beta chains follows, all from one sample in a study of blood T cell repertoires in COVID-19. The data were produced by immunoSEQ multiplex PCR, yet TCRdb's version contains in-frame clones alone and is incomplete. The sample has roughly 62,000 clones, approximately 86% seen once. The sample taken for sequencing was peripheral blood. These TCRs come from a man aged 65 to 85 with acute or convalescent COVID-19. Both conserved end residues are part of each CDR3. Fields, in order: clone size, V gene, CDR3 protein. Size is omitted from some rows. Given values are once, few, many or a class for expanded clones.

few	TRBV10-3	CAISEAVANTGELFF
few	TRBV19	CASNSGSVYNEQFF
-	TRBV6-1	CASSDRLSSTDTQYF
-	TRBV3-1/TRBV3-2	CASSSDGGTQYF
-	TRBV7-9	CASSLYRGENSYEQYF
-	TRBV6-1	CASSGPQGIQPQHF
-	TRBV28	CASRRTGVWEQYF
-	TRBV5-1	CASSQTGTRIYEQYF
-	TRBV5-1	CASSLNGGNEKLFF
-	TRBV14	CASSQTYGTANSPLHF
once	TRBV28	CASSFSRAGSAGQYF